The following is a T cell receptor (beta chain) sequence with its context. The data stem from a study of blood T cell repertoires in COVID-19. Seattle cases were enrolled at active infection and followed longitudinally. The method was immunoSEQ multiplex PCR; TCRdb's version includes in-frame clones alone and lacks a portion of them. The table records roughly 81,000 clones, over 75% of them present only once. The CDR3 totals 15 residues. The receptor's source is a woman older than 75 with COVID-19, enrolled during active disease. J is TRBJ1-4 and V is TRBV21-1. TRBV21-1 constitutes a pseudogene. Sequences were obtained from peripheral blood. The CDR3 nucleotides read TGTGCCAGCAGTTGGTCCCGGGAGACTAATGAAAAACTGTTTTTT. This gives the protein CASSWSRETNEKLFF.